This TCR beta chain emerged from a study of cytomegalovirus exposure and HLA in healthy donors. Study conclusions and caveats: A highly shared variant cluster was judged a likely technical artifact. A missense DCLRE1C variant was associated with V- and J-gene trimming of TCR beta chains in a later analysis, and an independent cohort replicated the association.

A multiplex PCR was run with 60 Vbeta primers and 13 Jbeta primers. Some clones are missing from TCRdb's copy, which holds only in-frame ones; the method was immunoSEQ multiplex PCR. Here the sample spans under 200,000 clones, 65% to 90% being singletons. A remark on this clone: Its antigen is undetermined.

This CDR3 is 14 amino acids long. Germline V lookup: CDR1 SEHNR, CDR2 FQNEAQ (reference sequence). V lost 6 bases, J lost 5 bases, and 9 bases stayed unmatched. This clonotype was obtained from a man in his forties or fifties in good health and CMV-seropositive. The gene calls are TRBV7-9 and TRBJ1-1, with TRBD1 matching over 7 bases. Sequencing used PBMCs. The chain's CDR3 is CASSSTTGETEAFF. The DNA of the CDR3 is TGTGCCAGCAGTTCCACTACAGGGGAAACTGAAGCTTTCTTT.